A selection of T cell receptor beta chains follows, all from one sample in a study of shared clonotypes between healthy human individuals. Some clones are missing from TCRdb's copy, which holds only in-frame ones; the method was immunoSEQ multiplex PCR. Of about 1.9 million clones in the sample, about 93% are singletons; the top ten hold approximately 1.6%. The sample was naive CD8+ T cells from PBMCs. Receptors originate from a young man in good health. Some clones in this sample may be carry-over from other donors' samples. Both conserved end residues are part of each CDR3.

CDR3aa	v_gene	j_gene
CASSLSLRTDTQYF	TRBV7-7	TRBJ2-3
CASSLGVSNEQFF	TRBV7-6	TRBJ2-1
CASSRSQTYKTAYYEQYF	TRBV14	TRBJ2-7
CASSQGPGLAGGFSYEQYF	TRBV14	TRBJ2-7
CASSATGGAAGELFF	TRBV9	TRBJ2-2
CASSLVPSGRAWNEQFF	TRBV5-1	TRBJ2-1
CASSRDFGTYEKLFF	TRBV28	TRBJ1-4
CSLLYRQRGQVLYGNTIYF	TRBV29-1	TRBJ1-3
CASSLTGREGETQYF	TRBV28	TRBJ2-5
CASTTGGNQPQHF	TRBV19	TRBJ1-5
CASSLGLSDEQFF	TRBV5-1	TRBJ2-1
CASSLRGRGGGYTF	TRBV27	TRBJ1-2
CASSVEGSRGYTF	TRBV9	TRBJ1-2
CASSIGGTLYEQYF	TRBV19	TRBJ2-7
CASSVTTGPDYEQYF	TRBV9	TRBJ2-7
CASSPRVGHYEQYF	TRBV27	TRBJ2-7
CASSFQLGSSYEQYF	TRBV27	TRBJ2-7
CASSFDGTGELFF	TRBV27	TRBJ2-2
CASSLETGVGADTQYF	TRBV5-4	TRBJ2-3
CASGLGGDNEQFF	TRBV7-9	TRBJ2-1
CASSPEGTGELFF	TRBV11-2	TRBJ2-2
CASSLGGWQLLFGTQYF	TRBV7-2	TRBJ2-5
CASSDVLADTQYF	TRBV2	TRBJ2-3
CASRTYRGETEAFF	TRBV19	TRBJ1-1
CASSPDRMNTEAFF	TRBV18	TRBJ1-1
CASQGGGLLNQPQHF	TRBV2	TRBJ1-5
CASSQEGSYSGNTIYF	TRBV4-2	TRBJ1-3
CASSPQLAGDPGDTQYF	TRBV9	TRBJ2-3
CASSRGSAYEQYF	TRBV7-9	TRBJ2-7
CSVEAGAGPRAYNEQFF	TRBV29-1	TRBJ2-1
CASSQLRDRVYEQYF	TRBV4-2	TRBJ2-7
CARSLLAGNEQFF	TRBV5-3	TRBJ2-1
CASSPNRRGGTGEKLFF	TRBV5-1	TRBJ1-4
CASSQEPGSNQPQHF	TRBV4-1	TRBJ1-5
CASRGTGAALGSGNTIYF	TRBV2	TRBJ1-3
CASSEALAGVADTQYF	TRBV2	TRBJ2-3
CASSLAGNEKLFF	TRBV28	TRBJ1-4
CASSSPAGAVGEQYF	TRBV27	TRBJ2-7
CASSPGQGKYEQYF	TRBV5-1	TRBJ2-7
CASSHDSNEQFF	TRBV7-8	TRBJ2-1
CASSFFSRGVNTEAFF	TRBV7-2	TRBJ1-1
CASSLAGTYEQYF	TRBV7-3	TRBJ2-7
CASSPAAYYNEQFF	TRBV7-9	TRBJ2-1
CASSWDRGRSEQYF	TRBV28	TRBJ2-7
CASSLADKPSYEQYF	TRBV5-1	TRBJ2-7
CASRARWATSWYF	TRBV9	TRBJ2-7
CASSGTESYEQYF	TRBV27	TRBJ2-7
CASSFLKQDSGELFF	TRBV27	TRBJ2-2
CASSKAQGARYTEAFF	TRBV21-1	TRBJ1-1
CASKGGIYEQYF	TRBV27	TRBJ2-7
CASSPSMEDTEAFF	TRBV27	TRBJ1-1
CSVFGTYEQYF	TRBV29-1	TRBJ2-7
CASSVPRDAYTQYF	TRBV9	TRBJ2-3
CASSPGADLRAFYEQYF	TRBV7-9	TRBJ2-7
CASSSILAGAVDEQFF	TRBV5-1	TRBJ2-1
CASSTGTGGYTEAFF	TRBV6-5	TRBJ1-1
CASSSTETTHSYNEQFF	TRBV7-9	TRBJ2-1
CASSTWTGRTGHEQYF	TRBV7-9	TRBJ2-7
CASSIAGGGEKLFF	TRBV19	TRBJ1-4